This TCR beta chain was found in a study of human T cells and chemical hapten exposure. Across the study: Per-sample variation in TCR yield stemmed mainly from small pooled library volume differences.

CDR1 and CDR2 from the germline V gene are MNHEY and SVGEGT. Trimming left V 10 bases short and J 0 bases short, with 15 bases between. The CDR3 has 14 residues. Regarding this clonotype: This sequence may be a read error, since a much larger clone differs from it by one base.

Via MiXCR, TCRdb re-called the RACE reads, giving one row per CDR3 protein. The data contain about 110,000 distinct CDR3 sequences, around 10% of them singletons. Time point denoted: pre-sensitization, week 0. Treatment in this sample: therapeutic diphenylcyclopropenone sensitization with weekly scalp DPC. Suited to DPC and affected by alopecia, the donors ranged from 18 to 70 years old. Total RNA extraction was carried out from unfractionated whole blood. The TCR originated in a woman aged 45-65 years with alopecia areata. Some clones in this sample may be carry-over from other donors' samples. This specimen consisted of whole blood, obtained in connection with sensitization to the hapten diphenylcyclopropenone (DPC). V and J are TRBV6-2 or TRBV6-3 and TRBJ1-1; possible D gene TRBD1, 6 bases. This chain's CDR3 is CANNDRPMNTEAFF. The CDR3 DNA is TGTGCCAACAACGACAGGCCCATGAACACTGAAGCTTTCTTT.